This T cell receptor beta chain was sequenced for a study of cytomegalovirus exposure and HLA in healthy donors. The study ran its PCR with 60 Vbeta and 13 Jbeta primers. Clones were sequenced by immunoSEQ multiplex PCR, and TCRdb holds only the in-frame ones, with some missing. The sample comprises approximately 110,000 clones, approximately 70% of which are singletons, and 8% to 9.5% rests with the top ten. This CDR3 spans 14 amino acids. Between the trimmed V and J ends, which lost 2 bases and 4 bases, there was a span of 11 bases. CDR1 and CDR2 from the germline V gene are LNHNV and YYDKDF (reference sequence).

The sample comprised PBMCs. This clonotype was obtained from a man younger than 45 in good health and CMV-seropositive. This chain uses TRBV15 with TRBJ1-2, with D uncertain. The CDR3 DNA reads as TGTGCCACCAGCAGACCTGGACTTCTCTATGGCTACACCTTC. Translated, it gives CATSRPGLLYGYTF.